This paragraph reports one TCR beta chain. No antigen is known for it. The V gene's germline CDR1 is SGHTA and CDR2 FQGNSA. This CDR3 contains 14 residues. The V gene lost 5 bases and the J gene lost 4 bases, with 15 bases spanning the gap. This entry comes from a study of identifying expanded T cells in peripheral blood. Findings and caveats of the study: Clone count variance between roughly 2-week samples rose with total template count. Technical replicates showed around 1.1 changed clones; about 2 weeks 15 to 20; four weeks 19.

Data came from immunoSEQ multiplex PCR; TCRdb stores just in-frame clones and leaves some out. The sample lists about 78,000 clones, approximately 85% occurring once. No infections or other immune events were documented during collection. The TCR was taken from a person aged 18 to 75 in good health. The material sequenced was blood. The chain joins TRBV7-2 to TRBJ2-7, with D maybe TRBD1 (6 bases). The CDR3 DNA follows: TGTGCCAGCAGCCTCCGACAGGTCCATTACGAGCAGTACTTC. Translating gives CASSLRQVHYEQYF.